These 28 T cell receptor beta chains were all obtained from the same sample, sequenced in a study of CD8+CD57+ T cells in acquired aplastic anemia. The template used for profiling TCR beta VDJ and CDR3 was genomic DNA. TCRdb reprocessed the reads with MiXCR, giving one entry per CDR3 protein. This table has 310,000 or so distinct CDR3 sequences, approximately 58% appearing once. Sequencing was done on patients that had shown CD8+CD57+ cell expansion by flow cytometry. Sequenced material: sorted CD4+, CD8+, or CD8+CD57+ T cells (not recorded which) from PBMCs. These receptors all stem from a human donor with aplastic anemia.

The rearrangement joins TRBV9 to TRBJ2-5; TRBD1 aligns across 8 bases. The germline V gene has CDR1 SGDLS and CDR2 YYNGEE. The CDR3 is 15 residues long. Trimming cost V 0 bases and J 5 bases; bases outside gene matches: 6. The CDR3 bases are TGTGCCAGCAGCGTAGCCCCAGGGGGCGAGGAGACCCAGTACTTC. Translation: CASSVAPGGEETQYF.

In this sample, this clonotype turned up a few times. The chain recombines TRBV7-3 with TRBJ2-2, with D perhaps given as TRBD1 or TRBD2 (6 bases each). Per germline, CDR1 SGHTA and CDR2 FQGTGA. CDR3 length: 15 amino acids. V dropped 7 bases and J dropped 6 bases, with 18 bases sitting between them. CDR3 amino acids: CASTELGGSAGELFF. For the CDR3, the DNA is TGTGCCAGCACCGAGTTAGGGGGGTCCGCCGGGGAGCTGTTTTTT.

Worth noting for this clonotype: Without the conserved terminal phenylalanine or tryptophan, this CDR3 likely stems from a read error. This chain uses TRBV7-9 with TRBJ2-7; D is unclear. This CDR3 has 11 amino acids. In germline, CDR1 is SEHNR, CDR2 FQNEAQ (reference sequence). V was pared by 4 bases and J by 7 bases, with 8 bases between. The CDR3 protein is CASSSEREQYS. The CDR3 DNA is TGTGCCAGCAGCTCGGAAAGGGAGCAGTACTCC.

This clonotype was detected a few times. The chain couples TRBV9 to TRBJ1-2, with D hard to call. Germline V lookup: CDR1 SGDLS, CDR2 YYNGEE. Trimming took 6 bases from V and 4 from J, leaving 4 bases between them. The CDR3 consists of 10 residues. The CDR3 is CASKSYGYTF. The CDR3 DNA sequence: TGTGCCAGCAAGTCCTATGGCTACACCTTC.

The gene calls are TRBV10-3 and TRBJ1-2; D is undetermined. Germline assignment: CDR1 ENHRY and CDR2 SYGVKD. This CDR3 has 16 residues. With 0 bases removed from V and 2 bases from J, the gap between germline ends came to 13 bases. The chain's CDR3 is CAISESTYAENYGYTF. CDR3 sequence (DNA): TGTGCCATCAGTGAGTCGACATATGCAGAGAACTATGGCTACACCTTC.

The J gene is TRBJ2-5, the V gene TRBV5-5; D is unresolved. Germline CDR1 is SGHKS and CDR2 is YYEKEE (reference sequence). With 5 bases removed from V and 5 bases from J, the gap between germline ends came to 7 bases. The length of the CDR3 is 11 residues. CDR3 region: CASSRSETQYF. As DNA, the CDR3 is TGTGCCAGCAGTCGGTCGGAGACCCAGTACTTC.

This CDR3 is CASSMRLLGQAQQYF. The CDR3 DNA sequence: TGTGCCAGTAGTATGCGACTCCTCGGACAAGCACAGCAGTACTTC. The V and J genes are TRBV19 and TRBJ2-7; weak D call: TRBD1 (5 bases). Germline V gene sequence: CDR1 LNHDA, CDR2 SQIVND (reference sequence). V was cut by 3 bases and J by 8 bases, with 20 bases left in between. CDR3 length: 15 amino acids.

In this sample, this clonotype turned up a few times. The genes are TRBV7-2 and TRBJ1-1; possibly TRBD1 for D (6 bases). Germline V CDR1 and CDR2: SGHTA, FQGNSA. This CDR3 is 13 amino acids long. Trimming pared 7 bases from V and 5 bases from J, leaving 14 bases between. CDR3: CASNRQVQTEAFF. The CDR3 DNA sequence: TGTGCCAGCAACAGACAGGTCCAGACTGAAGCTTTCTTT.

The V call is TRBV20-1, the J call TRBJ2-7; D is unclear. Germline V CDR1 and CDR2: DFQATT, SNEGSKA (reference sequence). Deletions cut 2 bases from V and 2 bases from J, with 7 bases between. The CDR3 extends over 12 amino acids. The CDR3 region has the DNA TGCAGTGCTAGATCGCCAGCCTACGAGCAGTACTTC. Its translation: CSARSPAYEQYF.

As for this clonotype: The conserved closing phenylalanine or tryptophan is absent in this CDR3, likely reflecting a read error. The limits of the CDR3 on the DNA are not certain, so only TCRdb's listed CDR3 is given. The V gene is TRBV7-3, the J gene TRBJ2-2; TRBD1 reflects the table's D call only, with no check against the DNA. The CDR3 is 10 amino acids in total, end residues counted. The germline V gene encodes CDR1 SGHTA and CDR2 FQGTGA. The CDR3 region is CASSTNRGFT.

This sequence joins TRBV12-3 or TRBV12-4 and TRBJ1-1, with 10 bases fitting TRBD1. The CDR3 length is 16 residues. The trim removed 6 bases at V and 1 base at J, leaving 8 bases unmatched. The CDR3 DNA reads TGTGCCAGCAGCACGGGACAGGGGAGAGGGAACACTGAAGCTTTCTTT. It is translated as CASSTGQGRGNTEAFF.

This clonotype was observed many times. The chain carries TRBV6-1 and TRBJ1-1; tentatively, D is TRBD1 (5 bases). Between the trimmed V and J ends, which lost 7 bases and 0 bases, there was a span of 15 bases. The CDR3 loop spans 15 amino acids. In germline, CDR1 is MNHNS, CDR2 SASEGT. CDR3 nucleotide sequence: TGTGCCAGCAATTGGGGAGCGGGGGTGAACACTGAAGCTTTCTTT. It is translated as CASNWGAGVNTEAFF.

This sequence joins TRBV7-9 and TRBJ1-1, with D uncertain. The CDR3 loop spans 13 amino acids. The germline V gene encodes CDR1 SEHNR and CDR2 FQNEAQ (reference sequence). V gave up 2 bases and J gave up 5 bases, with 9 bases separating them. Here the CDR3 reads CASSLLRRTEAFF. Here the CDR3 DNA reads TGTGCCAGCAGCTTATTAAGGAGGACTGAAGCTTTCTTT.

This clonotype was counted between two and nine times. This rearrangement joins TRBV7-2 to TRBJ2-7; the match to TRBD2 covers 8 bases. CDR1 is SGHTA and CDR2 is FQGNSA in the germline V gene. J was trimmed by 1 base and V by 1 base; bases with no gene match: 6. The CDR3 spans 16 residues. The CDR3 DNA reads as TGTGCCAGCAGCTTAGACGGTAGCGGGATTTCCTACGAGCAGTACTTC. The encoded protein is CASSLDGSGISYEQYF.

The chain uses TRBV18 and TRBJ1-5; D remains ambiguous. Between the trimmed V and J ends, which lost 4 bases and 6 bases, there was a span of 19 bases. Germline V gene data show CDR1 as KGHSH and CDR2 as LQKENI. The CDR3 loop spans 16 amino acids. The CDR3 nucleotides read TGTGCCAGCTCACAAAACTGGGAGCCCTCGGCTCAGCCCCAGCATTTT. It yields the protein CASSQNWEPSAQPQHF.

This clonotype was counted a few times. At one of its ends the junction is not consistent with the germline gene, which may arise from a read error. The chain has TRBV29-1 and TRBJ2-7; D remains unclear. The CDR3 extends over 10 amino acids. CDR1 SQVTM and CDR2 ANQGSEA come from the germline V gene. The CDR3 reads CSVTTYEQYF. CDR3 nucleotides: TGCAGCGTTACGACCTACGAGCAGTATTTC.

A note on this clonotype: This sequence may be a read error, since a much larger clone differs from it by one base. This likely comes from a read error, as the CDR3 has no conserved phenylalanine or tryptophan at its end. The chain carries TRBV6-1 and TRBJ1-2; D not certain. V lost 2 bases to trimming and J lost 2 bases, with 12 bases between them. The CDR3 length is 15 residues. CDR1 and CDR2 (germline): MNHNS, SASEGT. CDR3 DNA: TGTGCCAGCAGTGAAAGTCTTTCACCCAACTATGGCTACACCCTC. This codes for CASSESLSPNYGYTL.

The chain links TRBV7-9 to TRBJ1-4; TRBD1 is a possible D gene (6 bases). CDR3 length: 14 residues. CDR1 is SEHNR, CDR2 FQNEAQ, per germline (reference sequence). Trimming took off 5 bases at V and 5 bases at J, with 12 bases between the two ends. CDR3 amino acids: CASSGRGMNEKLFF. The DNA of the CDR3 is TGTGCCAGCAGCGGCAGGGGTATGAATGAAAAACTGTTTTTT.

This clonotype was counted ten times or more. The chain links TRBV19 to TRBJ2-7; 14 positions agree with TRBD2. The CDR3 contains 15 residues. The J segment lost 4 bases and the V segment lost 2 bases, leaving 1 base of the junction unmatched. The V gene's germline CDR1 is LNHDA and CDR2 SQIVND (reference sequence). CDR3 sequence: CASSIRLAGGYEQYF. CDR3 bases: TGTGCCAGTAGTATACGACTAGCGGGAGGGTACGAGCAGTACTTC.

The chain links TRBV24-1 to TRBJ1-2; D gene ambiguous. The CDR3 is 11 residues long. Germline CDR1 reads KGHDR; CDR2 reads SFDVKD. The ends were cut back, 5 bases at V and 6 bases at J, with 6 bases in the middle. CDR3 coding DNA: TGTGCCACCAGTGGAGGCCATGGCTACACCTTC. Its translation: CATSGGHGYTF.

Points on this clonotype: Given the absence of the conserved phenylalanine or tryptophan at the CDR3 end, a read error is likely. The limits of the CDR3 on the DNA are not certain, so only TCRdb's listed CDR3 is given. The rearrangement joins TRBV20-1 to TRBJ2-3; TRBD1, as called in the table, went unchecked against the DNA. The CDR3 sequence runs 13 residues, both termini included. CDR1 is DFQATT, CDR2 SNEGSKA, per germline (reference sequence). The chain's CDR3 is CSAPTGSTDTQCS.

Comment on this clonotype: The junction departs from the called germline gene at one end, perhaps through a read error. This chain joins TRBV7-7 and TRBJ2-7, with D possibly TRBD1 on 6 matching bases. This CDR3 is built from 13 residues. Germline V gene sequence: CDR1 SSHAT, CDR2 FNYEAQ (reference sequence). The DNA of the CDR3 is TGTGCTAGCAGCTTCCGACAGGCCGACGAGCAGTACTTC. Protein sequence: CASSFRQADEQYF.

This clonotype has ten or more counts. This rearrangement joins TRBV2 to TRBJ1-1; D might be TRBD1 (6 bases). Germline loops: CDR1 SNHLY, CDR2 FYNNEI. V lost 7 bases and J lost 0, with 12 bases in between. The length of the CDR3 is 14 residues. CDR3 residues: CASKTGILNTEAFF. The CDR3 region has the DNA TGTGCCAGCAAAACAGGGATCCTGAACACTGAAGCTTTCTTT.

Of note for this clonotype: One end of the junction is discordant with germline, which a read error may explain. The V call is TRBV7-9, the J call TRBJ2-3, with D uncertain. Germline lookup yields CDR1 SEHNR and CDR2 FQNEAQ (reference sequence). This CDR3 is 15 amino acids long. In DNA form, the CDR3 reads TGTGCCAGCAGCTTAGGGCATCTCCACACAGATACGCGGTATTTT. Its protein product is CASSLGHLHTDTRYF.

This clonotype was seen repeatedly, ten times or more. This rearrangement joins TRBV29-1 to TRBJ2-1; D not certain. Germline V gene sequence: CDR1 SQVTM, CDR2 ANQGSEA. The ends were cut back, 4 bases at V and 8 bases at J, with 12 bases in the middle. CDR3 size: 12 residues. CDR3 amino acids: CSVGGSSDEQFF. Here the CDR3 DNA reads TGCAGCGTTGGAGGTAGCAGCGATGAGCAGTTCTTC.

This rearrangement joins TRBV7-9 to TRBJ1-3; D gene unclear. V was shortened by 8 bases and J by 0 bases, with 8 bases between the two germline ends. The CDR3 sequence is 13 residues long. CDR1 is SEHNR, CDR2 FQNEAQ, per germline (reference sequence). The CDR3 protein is CASGRYSGNTIYF. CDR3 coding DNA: TGTGCCAGCGGCCGATACTCTGGAAACACCATATATTTT.

The CDR3 is CASSETGLTDTQYF. The CDR3 DNA reads TGTGCCAGCAGTGAGACAGGGCTCACAGATACGCAGTATTTT. This chain connects TRBV2 to TRBJ2-3, with 7 nucleotides matching TRBD1. The CDR3 is made up of 14 amino acids. Germline V gene data show CDR1 as SNHLY and CDR2 as FYNNEI. The V segment lost 3 bases and the J segment 2 bases; nucleotides outside the gene matches: 2.

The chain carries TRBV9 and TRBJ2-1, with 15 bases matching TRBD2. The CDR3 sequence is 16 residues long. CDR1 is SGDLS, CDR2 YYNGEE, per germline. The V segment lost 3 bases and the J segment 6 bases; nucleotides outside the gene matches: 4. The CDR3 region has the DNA TGTGCCAGCAGCGACTGGACTAGCGGGGGGGCCAATGAGCAGTTCTTC. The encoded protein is CASSDWTSGGANEQFF.